The T cell receptor (beta chain) described here comes from a study of cytomegalovirus exposure and HLA in healthy donors. Trimming took 4 bases from V and 1 from J; bases not matched to a gene: 4. CDR3 length: 15 amino acids. Looked up from germline, CDR1 is SEHNR and CDR2 is FQNEAQ (reference sequence). 60 Vbeta and 13 Jbeta primers were used in PCR. Clones were read by immunoSEQ multiplex PCR, and TCRdb kept only the in-frame ones, dropping some. The sample carries tens of thousands of clones, roughly 87% recorded once. Sequencing was carried out using PBMCs. The V gene is TRBV7-9, the J gene TRBJ1-5, with 7 bases fitting TRBD1. The clonotype was recovered from a woman aged 35 to 49 in good health and CMV-seropositive. CDR3 region: CASSYQGQSNQPQHF. The DNA for the CDR3 is TGTGCCAGCAGCTACCAGGGACAGAGCAATCAGCCCCAGCATTTT.